What follows describes a single T cell receptor (beta chain). Its antigen remains unidentified. No base-level quality is on record; no much larger clone is a single base apart. The sample comes from a study of blood T cells in healthy people across ages (dated by TCRdb to the mid-2010s). Regarding the study in general: In model experiments, template switching captured roughly one uniquely barcoded TCR beta cDNA molecule for every two T cells. To track age-related changes in TCR beta repertoire diversity, the study relied on deep sequencing normalized with unique cDNA molecular identifiers. Two additional independent replicas of 1 million unique cDNA reads from the same blood draw were analyzed for two donors (one aged 18 to 29 and one aged 80 or older). To avoid experimental bias, donors of different ages were randomly spread across the sequencing lanes. Four age groups were formed from the donors: young (average approximately 15 years), middle-aged (less than 40), aged (more than 55) and long-lived (approximately 80). Broader findings and caveats from the paper: Compared with the aged group, the long-lived group had more naive CD4+ T cells, fewer expanded clones and increased TCR diversity, a pattern suggesting age selection. The CMV infection status of donors was not known, potentially confounding age-related changes in expanded clonotypes. As age increased, observed TCR beta diversity per million T cells dropped in a roughly linear way, and a significant reduction was already evident by age approximately 40. Total diversity estimates from one million sequenced T cells were considered lower bounds and underestimates. Because profiling used bulk unsorted PBMCs, naive and antigen-experienced compartments could not be compared conclusively. There was a strong correlation between observed TCR beta diversity and the percentage of naive T cells measured by flow cytometry.

Trimming at the junction amounts to 6 bases on V and 0 bases on J, and the germline ends lie 5 bases apart. The CDR3 goes from the cysteine to the phenylalanine over 12 residues. Only the CDR3 part of the read is kept: 36 bases, read in frame from the first base. The germline V gene (reference sequence) sets CDR1 to SEHNR and CDR2 to FQNEAQ. Library preparation used 5' RACE. Sequenced on an Illumina HiSeq 2500. A second PCR of roughly 7 to 11 cycles was performed with a sample-barcoded 5' primer and a J-beta primer mix. A unique molecular identifier was introduced onto each TCR beta cDNA molecule by a template-switch 5' adaptor carrying 12 random nucleotides. Each sample yielded at least 2.5 million CDR3-containing paired-end reads. First-strand cDNA was synthesized from all RNA with the Mint cDNA synthesis kit, primed by a TRBC-specific oligonucleotide. Following uracil-DNA glycosylase treatment, a first 18-cycle PCR with universal primers M1SS and BC2_uni_R was performed on all cDNA. In the original analysis: For normalization, 1 million high-quality reads were randomly selected from each sample, with every read carrying a distinct molecular identifier. Instead of being binned into consensus sequences, reads with shared molecular identifiers were discarded. MiTCR, with a Q25 quality threshold and the strictest error-elimination algorithm, was used for CDR3 identification, clonotype clustering and error correction. A nonparametric unseen species model using Euler transformation provided a lower-bound estimate of total TCR beta diversity. The raw public reads went through TCRdb reprocessing: fastp at Q25, MiXCR clone calling, in-frame beta chains kept. Each CDR3 protein appears once, grouped with its most common genes and DNA. What appears here as the V and J calls and clone size reflects TCRdb's work, not the paper's. The sample table holds 920,000 or so distinct CDR3 sequences, of which 35% to 55% were seen once. The ten largest clones add up to about 20% of the sample.

Donors were approximately 42 systemically healthy Caucasian individuals from Russia aged 6 to 90 years. Each donor gave ten milliliters of peripheral blood, drawn into EDTA-treated Vacutainer tubes. Ficoll-Paque density-gradient centrifugation was used to isolate PBMCs, with at least 6.5 million obtained per sample. Trizol reagent was used to extract total RNA from PBMCs, with at least 6 micrograms per sample. For every donor, an aliquot of PBMCs went through flow cytometry to measure the percentages of naive CD45RAhigh/CD27high T cells. The receptor comes from a woman between 55 and 75 years old in good health. The sequencing input was blood. The chain links TRBV7-9 with TRBJ2-5, with the D gene not clear enough to name. Here the CDR3 is given as CASRQNQETQYF. The nucleotides are TGTGCCAGCAGACAAAACCAAGAGACCCAGTACTTC.